This record looks at one T cell receptor (beta chain) sequence and its context. This specimen belongs to a study of OX40 agonist ivuxolimab in advanced cancers. Only in-frame clones appear in the TCRdb table, and some are missing; sequencing was by immunoSEQ multiplex PCR. The sample yields roughly 90,000 clones, roughly 90% seen once. Germline V gene sequence: CDR1 KGHSH, CDR2 LQKENI. The CDR3 consists of 14 residues. The V end lost 9 bases, the J end lost 3 bases, and 16 bases lay between the germline ends. Sequenced material: CD4+ or CD8+ T cells sorted from blood, taken in a trial of the OX40 agonist ivuxolimab. V is TRBV18 and J is TRBJ2-3; D could derive from TRBD1 or TRBD2 (5 bases each). This TCR was sampled from an adult with an advanced solid tumor such as melanoma, head and neck, liver or kidney cancer. CDR3: CASRRGSVTDTQYF. The CDR3 DNA reads as TGTGCCAGTCGCCGGGGCTCAGTTACAGATACGCAGTATTTT.